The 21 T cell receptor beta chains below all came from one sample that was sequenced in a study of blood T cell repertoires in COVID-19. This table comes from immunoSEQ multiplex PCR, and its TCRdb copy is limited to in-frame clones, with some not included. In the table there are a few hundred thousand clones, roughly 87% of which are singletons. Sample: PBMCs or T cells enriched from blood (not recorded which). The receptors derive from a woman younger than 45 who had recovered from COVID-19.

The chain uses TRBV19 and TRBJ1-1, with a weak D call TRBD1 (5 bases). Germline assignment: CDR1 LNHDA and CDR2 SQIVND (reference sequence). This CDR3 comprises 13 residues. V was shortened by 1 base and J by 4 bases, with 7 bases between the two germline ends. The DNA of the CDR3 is TGTGCCAGTAGTATAGCAAGGGGCACTGAAGCTTTCTTT. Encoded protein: CASSIARGTEAFF.

CDR3 DNA sequence: TGTGCCAGCTCACCACCAAGCGGGAAGGACTACGAGCAGTACTTC. Amino acid sequence: CASSPPSGKDYEQYF. This chain uses TRBV18 with TRBJ2-7; 7 nucleotides agree with TRBD2. This CDR3 has 15 amino acids. J lost 3 bases, V lost 0 bases, and 5 bases had no gene match. The V gene's germline CDR1 is KGHSH and CDR2 LQKENI. The complete variable domain, with remaining parts taken from reference TRBV18 and TRBJ2-7, reads NAGVMQNPRHLVRRRGQEARLRCSPMKGHSHVYWYRQLPEEGLKFMVYLQKENIIDESGMPKERFSAEFPKEGPSILRIQQVVRGDSAAYFCASSPPSGKDYEQYFGPGTRLTVT.

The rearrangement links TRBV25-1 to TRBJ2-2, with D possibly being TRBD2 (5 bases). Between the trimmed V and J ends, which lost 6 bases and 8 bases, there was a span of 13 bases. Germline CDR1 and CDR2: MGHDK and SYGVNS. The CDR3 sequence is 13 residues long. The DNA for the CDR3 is TGTGCCAGCAGAGCGGAGTTTTATGGGGAGCTGTTTTTT. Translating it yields CASRAEFYGELFF.

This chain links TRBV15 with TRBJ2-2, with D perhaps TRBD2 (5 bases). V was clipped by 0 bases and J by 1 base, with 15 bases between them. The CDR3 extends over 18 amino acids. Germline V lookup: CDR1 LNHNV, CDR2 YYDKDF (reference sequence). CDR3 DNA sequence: TGTGCCACCAGCAGAGAATTCTTGGCGGGCAGGAACACCGGGGAGCTGTTTTTT. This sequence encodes CATSREFLAGRNTGELFF.

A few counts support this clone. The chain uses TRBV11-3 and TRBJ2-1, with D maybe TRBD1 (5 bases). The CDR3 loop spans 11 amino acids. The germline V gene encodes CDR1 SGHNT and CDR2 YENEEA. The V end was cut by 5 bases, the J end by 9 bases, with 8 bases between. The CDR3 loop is CASSHRGEQFF. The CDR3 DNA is TGTGCCAGCAGCCATAGGGGTGAGCAGTTCTTC.

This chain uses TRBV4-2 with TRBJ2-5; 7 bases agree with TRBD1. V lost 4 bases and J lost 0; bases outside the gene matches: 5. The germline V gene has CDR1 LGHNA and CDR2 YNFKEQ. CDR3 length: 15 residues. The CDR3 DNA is TGTGCCAGCAGCCCTCTTCAGGGGGACCAAGAGACCCAGTACTTC. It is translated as CASSPLQGDQETQYF.

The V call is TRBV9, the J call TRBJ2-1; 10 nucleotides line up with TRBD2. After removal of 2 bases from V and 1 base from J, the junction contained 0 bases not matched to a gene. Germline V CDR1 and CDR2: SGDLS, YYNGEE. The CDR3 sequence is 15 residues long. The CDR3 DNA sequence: TGTGCCAGCAGCGTTAGCGGGAGGTCCTACAATGAGCAGTTCTTC. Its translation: CASSVSGRSYNEQFF.

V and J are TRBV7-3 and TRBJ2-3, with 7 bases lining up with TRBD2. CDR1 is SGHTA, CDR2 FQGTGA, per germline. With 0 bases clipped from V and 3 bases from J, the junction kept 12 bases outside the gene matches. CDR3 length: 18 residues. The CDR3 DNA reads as TGTGCCAGCAGCTTAACAGGGAGGGCGGCCGGGATAACAGATACGCAGTATTTT. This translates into CASSLTGRAAGITDTQYF.

The CDR3 DNA reads TGTGCCAGCAGCAAAACCCGGGGGTCCTACGAGCAGTACTTC. Protein: CASSKTRGSYEQYF. The chain links TRBV6-5 to TRBJ2-7, with a weak D call TRBD2 (6 bases). The germline V gene has CDR1 MNHEY and CDR2 SVGAGI. V lost 6 bases to trimming and J lost 1 base, with 13 bases between them. The CDR3 loop spans 14 amino acids.

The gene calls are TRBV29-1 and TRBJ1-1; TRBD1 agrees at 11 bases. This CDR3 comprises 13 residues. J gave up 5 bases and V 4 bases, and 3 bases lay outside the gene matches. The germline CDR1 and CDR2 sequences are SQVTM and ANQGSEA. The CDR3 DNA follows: TGCAGCGTTGCCCGGGACAGGGGGACTGAAGCTTTCTTT. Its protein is CSVARDRGTEAFF.

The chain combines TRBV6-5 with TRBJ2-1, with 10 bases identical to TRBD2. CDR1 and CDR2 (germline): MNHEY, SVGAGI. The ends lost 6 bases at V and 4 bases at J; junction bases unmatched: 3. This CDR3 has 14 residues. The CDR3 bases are TGTGCCAGCAGGCGGACTAGCGGTTACAATGAGCAGTTCTTC. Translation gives CASRRTSGYNEQFF.

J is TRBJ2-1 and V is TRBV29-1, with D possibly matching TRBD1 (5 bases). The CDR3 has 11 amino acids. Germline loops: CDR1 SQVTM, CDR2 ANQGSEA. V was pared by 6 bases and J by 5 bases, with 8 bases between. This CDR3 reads CSVDSNNEQFF. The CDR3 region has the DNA TGCAGCGTAGACAGTAACAATGAGCAGTTCTTC.

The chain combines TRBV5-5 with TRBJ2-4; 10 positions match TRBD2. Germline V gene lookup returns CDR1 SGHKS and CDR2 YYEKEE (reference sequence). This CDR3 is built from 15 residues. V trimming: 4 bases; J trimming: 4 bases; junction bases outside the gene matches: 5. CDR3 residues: CASSGLADSKNIQYF. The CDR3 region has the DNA TGTGCCAGCAGCGGACTAGCGGATAGTAAAAACATTCAGTACTTC.

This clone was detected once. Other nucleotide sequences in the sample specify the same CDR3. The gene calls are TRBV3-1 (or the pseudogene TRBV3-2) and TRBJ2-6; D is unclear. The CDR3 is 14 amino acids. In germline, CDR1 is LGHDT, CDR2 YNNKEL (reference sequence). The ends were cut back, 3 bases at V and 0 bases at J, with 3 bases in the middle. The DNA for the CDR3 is TGTGCCAGCAGCCACAGCTCTGGGGCCAACGTCCTGACTTTC. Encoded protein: CASSHSSGANVLTF.

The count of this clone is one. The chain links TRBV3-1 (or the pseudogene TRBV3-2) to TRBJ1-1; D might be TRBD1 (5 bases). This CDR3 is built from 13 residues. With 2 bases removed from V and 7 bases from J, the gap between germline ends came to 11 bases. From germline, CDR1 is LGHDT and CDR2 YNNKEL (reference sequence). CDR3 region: CASSQFGGDEAFF. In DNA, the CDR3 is TGTGCCAGCAGCCAATTCGGGGGGGATGAAGCTTTCTTT.

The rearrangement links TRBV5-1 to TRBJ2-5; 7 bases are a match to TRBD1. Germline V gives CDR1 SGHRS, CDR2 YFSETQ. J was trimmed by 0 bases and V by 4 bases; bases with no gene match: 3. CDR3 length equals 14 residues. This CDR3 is CASSLGQDQETQYF. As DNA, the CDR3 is TGCGCCAGCAGCCTCGGACAGGACCAAGAGACCCAGTACTTC.

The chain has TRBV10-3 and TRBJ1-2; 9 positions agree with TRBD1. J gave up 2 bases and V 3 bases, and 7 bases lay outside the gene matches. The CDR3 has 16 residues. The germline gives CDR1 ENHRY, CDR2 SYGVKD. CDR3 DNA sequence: TGTGCCATCAGTGACCCGACGGGACAGGGAAACTATGGCTACACCTTC. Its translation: CAISDPTGQGNYGYTF.

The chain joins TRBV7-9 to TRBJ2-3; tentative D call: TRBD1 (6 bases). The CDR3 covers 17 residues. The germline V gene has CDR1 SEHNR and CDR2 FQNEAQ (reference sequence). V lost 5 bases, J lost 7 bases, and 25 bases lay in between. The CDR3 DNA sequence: TGTGCCAGCAGCACACGCCAGACAGGAGTACCCTTTAATACGCAGTATTTT. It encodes CASSTRQTGVPFNTQYF.

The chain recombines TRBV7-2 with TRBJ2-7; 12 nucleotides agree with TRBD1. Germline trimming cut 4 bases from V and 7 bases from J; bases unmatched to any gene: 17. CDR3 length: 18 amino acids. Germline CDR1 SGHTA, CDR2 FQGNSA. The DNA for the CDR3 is TGTGCCAGCAGCTACGTTTGGACACCGGGACAGGGGGCGTATGAGCAGTACTTC. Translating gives CASSYVWTPGQGAYEQYF. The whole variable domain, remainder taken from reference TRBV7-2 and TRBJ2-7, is GAGVSQSPSNKVTEKGKDVELRCDPISGHTALYWYRQSLGQGLEFLIYFQGNSAPDKSGLPSDRFSAERTGGSVSTLTIQRTQQEDSAVYLCASSYVWTPGQGAYEQYFGPGTRLTVT.

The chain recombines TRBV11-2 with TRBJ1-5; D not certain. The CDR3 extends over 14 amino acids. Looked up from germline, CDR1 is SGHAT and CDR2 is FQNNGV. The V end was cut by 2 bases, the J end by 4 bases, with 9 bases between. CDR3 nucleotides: TGTGCCAGCAGCTTATTTTCAGTTAATCAGCCCCAGCATTTT. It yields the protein CASSLFSVNQPQHF.

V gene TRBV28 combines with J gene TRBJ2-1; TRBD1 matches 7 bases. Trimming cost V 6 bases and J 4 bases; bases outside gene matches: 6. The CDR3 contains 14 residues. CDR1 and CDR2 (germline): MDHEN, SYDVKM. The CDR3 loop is CASSLGQPYNEQFF. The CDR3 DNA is TGTGCCAGCAGCCTGGGACAGCCATACAATGAGCAGTTCTTC. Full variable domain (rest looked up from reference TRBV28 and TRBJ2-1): DVKVTQSSRYLVKRTGEKVFLECVQDMDHENMFWYRQDPGLGLRLIYFSYDVKMKEKGDIPEGYSVSREKKERFSLILESASTNQTSMYLCASSLGQPYNEQFFGPGTRLTVL.